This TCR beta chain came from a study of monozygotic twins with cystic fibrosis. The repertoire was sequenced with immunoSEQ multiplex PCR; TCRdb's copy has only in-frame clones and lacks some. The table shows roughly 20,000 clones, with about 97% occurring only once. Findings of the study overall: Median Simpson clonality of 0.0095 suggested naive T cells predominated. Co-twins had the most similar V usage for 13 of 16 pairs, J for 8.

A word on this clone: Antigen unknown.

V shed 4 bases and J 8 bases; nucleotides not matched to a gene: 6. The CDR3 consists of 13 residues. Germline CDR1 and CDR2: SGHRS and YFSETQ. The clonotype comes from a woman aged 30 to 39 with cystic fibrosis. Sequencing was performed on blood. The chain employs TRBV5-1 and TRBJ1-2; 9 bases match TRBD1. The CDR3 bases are TGCGCCAGCAGCCCAAGGGACAGGGACGGCTACACCTTC. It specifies CASSPRDRDGYTF.